This TCR beta chain stems from a study of CD8 T cells in Susac syndrome. Reverse transcription used roughly 0.5 to 1 ug RNA and random hexamers. TCR beta CDR3 was amplified by immunoSEQ covering 54 Vbeta and 13 Jbeta. MiXCR was run by TCRdb on the immunoSEQ multiplex PCR reads, yielding one entry per CDR3 protein. This sample has fewer than 150,000 distinct CDR3 sequences; about 92% occur once, and the top ten carry 0.093%. Peripheral blood CD8+ and CD4+ T cells were profiled by TCR beta sequencing. TEMRA cells were FACS-enriched, with CD8+ and CD4+ T cells isolated negatively. CDR3 size: 14 residues. Germline values: CDR1 SGHRS, CDR2 YFSETQ. Trimming pared 0 bases from V and 5 bases from J, leaving 11 bases between.

The V and J genes are TRBV5-1 and TRBJ2-5, with D unresolved. The source of this sequence is a human donor with multiple sclerosis. Source material: CD4+ T cells from PBMCs. The CDR3 DNA reads TGCGCCAGCAGCTTGGGAGCTGTTCGGGAGACCCAGTACTTC. Protein product: CASSLGAVRETQYF.